One and the same sample provided the 13 T cell receptor beta chains below, sequenced in a study of tumor-infiltrating lymphocytes in localized non-small cell lung cancer. Some clones are missing from TCRdb's copy, which holds only in-frame ones; the method was immunoSEQ multiplex PCR. In the table there are over 11,000 clones, roughly four fifths of which are singletons. Sequenced input: lung tumor tissue. These receptors were obtained from a human donor with non-small cell lung cancer.

As regards this clone: An end of the junction differs from the germline gene, which may be a read error. The chain is built from TRBV5-1 and TRBJ2-1, with 7 bases fitting TRBD2. The CDR3 covers 14 residues. Germline-derived CDR1 and CDR2 are SGHRS and YFSETQ. This chain's CDR3 is CASSQPGLSNGQFF. In nucleotides, the CDR3 is TGCGCCAGCAGCCAGCCGGGACTATCGAATGGGCAGTTCTTC.

This sequence joins TRBV2 and TRBJ1-5; possible D gene TRBD1, 5 bases. The CDR3 is made up of 13 amino acids. V was shortened by 0 bases and J by 9 bases, with 9 bases between the two germline ends. Germline values: CDR1 SNHLY, CDR2 FYNNEI. DNA for the CDR3: TGTGCCAGCAGTGAAGCGGGACCGGGGCCCCAGCATTTT. Translated: CASSEAGPGPQHF.

The CDR3 DNA follows: TGTGCCAGCAGACAAGAAGACAGCTTCGGCTACGAGCAGTACTTC. This translates into CASRQEDSFGYEQYF. The V and J genes are TRBV11-2 and TRBJ2-7, with D tentatively TRBD1 (5 bases). The V end lost 6 bases, the J end lost 3 bases, and 18 bases lay between the germline ends. This CDR3 has 15 amino acids. Germline-derived CDR1 and CDR2 are SGHAT and FQNNGV.

The chain carries TRBV2 and TRBJ2-7; 9 nucleotides agree with TRBD2. Per germline, CDR1 SNHLY and CDR2 FYNNEI. Unmatched junction bases numbered 3, after V lost 1 base and J lost 2 bases. This CDR3 contains 15 residues. This chain's CDR3 is CASSEEAGGPYEQYF. The CDR3 nucleotides are TGTGCCAGCAGTGAAGAGGCGGGGGGGCCCTACGAGCAGTACTTC.

The chain employs TRBV9 and TRBJ2-7, with D unresolved. The germline V and J ends were trimmed by 0 bases and 1 base, with 5 bases remaining between them. The CDR3 loop spans 13 amino acids. The germline V gene encodes CDR1 SGDLS and CDR2 YYNGEE. DNA for the CDR3: TGTGCCAGCAGCGTAGCTGGTTCCTACGAGCAGTACTTC. Protein product: CASSVAGSYEQYF.

This clone showed up just once. The chain is built from TRBV7-3 and TRBJ2-1; TRBD2 might be the D (6 bases). Trimming took off 4 bases at V and 0 bases at J, with 13 bases between the two ends. CDR3 length: 16 residues. Per germline, CDR1 SGHTA and CDR2 FQGTGA. The CDR3 region is CASSSSGLGSYNEQFF. The CDR3 DNA is TGTGCCAGCAGCTCTTCGGGACTTGGCTCCTACAATGAGCAGTTCTTC.

The chain recombines TRBV27 with TRBJ1-1; maybe TRBD1 (5 bases). V was cut by 3 bases and J by 3 bases, with 11 bases left in between. This CDR3 is built from 14 residues. Per germline, CDR1 MNHEY and CDR2 SMNVEV (reference sequence). Written as DNA, the CDR3 is TGTGCCAGCAGTTTGGAGGGACCATACACTGAAGCTTTCTTT. This translates into CASSLEGPYTEAFF.

The chain combines TRBV11-2 with TRBJ2-1; the D gene is possibly TRBD1 (5 bases). The CDR3 is made up of 15 amino acids. The germline CDR1 and CDR2 sequences are SGHAT and FQNNGV. Between the trimmed V and J ends, which lost 3 bases and 2 bases, there was a span of 11 bases. CDR3 residues: CASSLGRLAYNEQFF. The CDR3 bases are TGTGCCAGCAGCTTGGGGCGGTTAGCCTACAATGAGCAGTTCTTC.

This chain connects TRBV7-2 to TRBJ1-2, with TRBD1 as a possible D gene (5 bases). CDR1 SGHTA and CDR2 FQGNSA come from the germline V gene. The CDR3 spans 13 residues. V gave up 5 bases and J gave up 6 bases, with 13 bases separating them. CDR3 coding DNA: TGTGCCAGCAGCCCCGTGGGGGGTGATGGCTACACCTTC. It is translated as CASSPVGGDGYTF.

The chain is built from TRBV7-2 and TRBJ2-2, with 11 nucleotides matching TRBD1. Per germline, CDR1 SGHTA and CDR2 FQGNSA. CDR3 length: 17 residues. V lost 4 bases and J lost 2; bases outside the gene matches: 6. The CDR3 DNA reads TGTGCCAGCAGCTCCAGGGGGACAGGGGGAAACACCGGGGAGCTGTTTTTT. As protein: CASSSRGTGGNTGELFF.

The chain uses TRBV11-2 and TRBJ2-7; TRBD2 matches 12 bases. From germline, CDR1 is SGHAT and CDR2 FQNNGV. There are 16 residues in the CDR3. The V segment lost 5 bases and the J segment 4 bases; nucleotides outside the gene matches: 9. The CDR3 region has the DNA TGTGCCAGCAGCACGGACCGACTAGCGGGAGCGTACGAGCAGTACTTC. Translation gives CASSTDRLAGAYEQYF.

This clone was observed a few times. The V gene is TRBV5-1, the J gene TRBJ2-7; 11 bases are shared with TRBD2. Germline V gene lookup returns CDR1 SGHRS and CDR2 YFSETQ. The trim removed 3 bases at V and 5 bases at J, leaving 4 bases unmatched. The CDR3 has 14 amino acids. The chain's CDR3 is CASSSTSGSHEQYF. The CDR3 region has the DNA TGCGCCAGCAGCTCTACTAGCGGGAGCCACGAGCAGTACTTC.

V usage is TRBV6-5 and J usage is TRBJ1-4; D gene uncertain. The germline V gene has CDR1 MNHEY and CDR2 SVGAGI. V was clipped by 3 bases and J by 4 bases, with 6 bases between them. The CDR3 loop spans 13 amino acids. The CDR3 region is CASSYSDNEKLFF. The CDR3, as DNA: TGTGCCAGCAGTTATTCAGATAATGAAAAACTGTTTTTT.